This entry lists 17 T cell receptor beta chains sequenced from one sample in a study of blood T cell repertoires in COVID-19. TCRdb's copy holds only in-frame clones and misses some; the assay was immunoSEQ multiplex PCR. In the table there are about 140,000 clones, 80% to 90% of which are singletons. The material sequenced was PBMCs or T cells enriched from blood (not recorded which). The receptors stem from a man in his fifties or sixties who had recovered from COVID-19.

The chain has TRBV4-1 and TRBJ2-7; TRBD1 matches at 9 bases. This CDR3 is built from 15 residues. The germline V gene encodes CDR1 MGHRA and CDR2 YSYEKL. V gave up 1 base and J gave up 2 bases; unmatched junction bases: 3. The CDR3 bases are TGCGCCAGCAGCCAAGTCCGGACAGGGGCCTACGAGCAGTACTTC. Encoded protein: CASSQVRTGAYEQYF.

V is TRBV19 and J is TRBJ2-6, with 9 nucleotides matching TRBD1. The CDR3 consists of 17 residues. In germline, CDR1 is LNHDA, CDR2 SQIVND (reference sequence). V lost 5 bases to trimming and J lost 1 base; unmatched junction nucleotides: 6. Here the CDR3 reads CASSLPDRGSGANVLTF. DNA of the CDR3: TGTGCCAGTAGTTTGCCCGACAGGGGGTCTGGGGCCAACGTCCTGACTTTC. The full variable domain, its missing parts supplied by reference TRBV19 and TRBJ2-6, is DGGITQSPKYLFRKEGQNVTLSCEQNLNHDAMYWYRQDPGQGLRLIYYSQIVNDFQKGDIAEGYSVSREKKESFPLTVTSAQKNPTAFYLCASSLPDRGSGANVLTFGAGSRLTVL.

The CDR3 spells CASSLTRSNEQFF. CDR3 coding DNA: TGTGCCAGCAGTTTAACCAGAAGCAATGAGCAGTTCTTC. V and J are TRBV12-3 or TRBV12-4 and TRBJ2-1; D call uncertain. The CDR3 contains 13 residues. The V and J ends lost 2 bases and 6 bases respectively, with 8 bases between them.

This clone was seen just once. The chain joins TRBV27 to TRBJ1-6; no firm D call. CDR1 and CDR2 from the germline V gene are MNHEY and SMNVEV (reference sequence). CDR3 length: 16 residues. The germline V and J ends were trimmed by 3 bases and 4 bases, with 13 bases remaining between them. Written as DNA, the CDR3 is TGTGCCAGCAGTTTGGTGGCAGTTCAGTATAATTCACCCCTCCACTTT. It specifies CASSLVAVQYNSPLHF.

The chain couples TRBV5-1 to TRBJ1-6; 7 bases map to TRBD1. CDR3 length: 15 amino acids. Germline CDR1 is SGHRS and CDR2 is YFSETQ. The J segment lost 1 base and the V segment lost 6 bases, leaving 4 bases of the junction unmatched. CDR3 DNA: TGCGCCAGCACCAAGACAGGGTCCTATAATTCACCCCTCCACTTT. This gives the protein CASTKTGSYNSPLHF.

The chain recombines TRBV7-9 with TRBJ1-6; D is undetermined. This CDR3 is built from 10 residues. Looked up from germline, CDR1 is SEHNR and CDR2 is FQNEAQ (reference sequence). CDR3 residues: CASGESPLHF. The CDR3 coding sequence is TGTGCGTCCGGAGAGTCACCCCTCCACTTT.

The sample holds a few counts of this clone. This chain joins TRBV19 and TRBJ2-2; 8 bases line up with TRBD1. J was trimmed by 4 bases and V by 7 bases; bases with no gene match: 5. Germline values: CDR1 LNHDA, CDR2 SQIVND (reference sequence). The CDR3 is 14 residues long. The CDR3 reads CASIPQGATGELFF. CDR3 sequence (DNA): TGTGCCAGTATTCCTCAGGGGGCCACCGGGGAGCTGTTTTTT.

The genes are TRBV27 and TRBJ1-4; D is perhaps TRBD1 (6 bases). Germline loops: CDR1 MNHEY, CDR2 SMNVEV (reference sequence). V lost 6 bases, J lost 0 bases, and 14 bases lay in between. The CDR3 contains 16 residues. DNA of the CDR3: TGTGCCAGCAGGCTGGACAGCCGCTCAACTAATGAAAAACTGTTTTTT. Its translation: CASRLDSRSTNEKLFF.

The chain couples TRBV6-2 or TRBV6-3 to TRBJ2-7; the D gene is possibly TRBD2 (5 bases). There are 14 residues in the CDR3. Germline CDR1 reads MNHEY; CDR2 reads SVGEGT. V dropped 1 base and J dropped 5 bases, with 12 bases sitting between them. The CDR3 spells CASSYLRERDEQYF. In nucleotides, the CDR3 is TGTGCCAGCAGTTACTTAAGGGAGAGGGACGAGCAGTACTTC.

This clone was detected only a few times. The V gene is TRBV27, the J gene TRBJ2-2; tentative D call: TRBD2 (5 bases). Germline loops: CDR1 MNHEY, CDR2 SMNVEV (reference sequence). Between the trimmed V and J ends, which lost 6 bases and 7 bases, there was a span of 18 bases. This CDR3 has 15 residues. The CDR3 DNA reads TGTGCCAGCAGCCCTTACGCGGGTCGGAACGGGGAGCTGTTTTTT. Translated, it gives CASSPYAGRNGELFF.

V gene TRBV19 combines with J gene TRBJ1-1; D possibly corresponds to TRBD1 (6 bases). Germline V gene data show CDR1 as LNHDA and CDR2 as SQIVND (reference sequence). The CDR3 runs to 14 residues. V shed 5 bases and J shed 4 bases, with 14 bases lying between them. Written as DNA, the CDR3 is TGTGCCAGTAGTGCAGGGGCGCAAGTCACTGAAGCTTTCTTT. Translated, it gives CASSAGAQVTEAFF.

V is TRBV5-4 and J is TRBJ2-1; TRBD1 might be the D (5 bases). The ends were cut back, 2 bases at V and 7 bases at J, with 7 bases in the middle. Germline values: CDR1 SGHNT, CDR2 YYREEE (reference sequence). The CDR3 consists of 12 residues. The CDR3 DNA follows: TGTGCCAGCAGCTTTCCAGGGAATGAGCAGTTCTTC. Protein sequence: CASSFPGNEQFF.

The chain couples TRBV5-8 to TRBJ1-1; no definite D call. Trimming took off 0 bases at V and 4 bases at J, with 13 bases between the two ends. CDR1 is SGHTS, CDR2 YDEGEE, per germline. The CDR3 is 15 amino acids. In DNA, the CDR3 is TGTGCCAGCAGCTTGGAAGAGGTTAGCGTCACTGAAGCTTTCTTT. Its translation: CASSLEEVSVTEAFF.

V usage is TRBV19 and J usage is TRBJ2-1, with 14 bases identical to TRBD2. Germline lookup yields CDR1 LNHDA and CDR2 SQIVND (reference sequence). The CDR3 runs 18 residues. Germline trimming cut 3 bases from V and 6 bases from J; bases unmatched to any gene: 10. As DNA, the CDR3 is TGTGCCAGTAGTATCTTTGGGACTAGCGGGAGTGCGGGCAATGAGCAGTTCTTC. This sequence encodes CASSIFGTSGSAGNEQFF.

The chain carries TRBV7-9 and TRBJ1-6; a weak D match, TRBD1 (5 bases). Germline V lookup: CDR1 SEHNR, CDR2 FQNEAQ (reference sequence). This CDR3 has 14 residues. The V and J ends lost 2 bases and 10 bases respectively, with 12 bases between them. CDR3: CASSLLQEGSPLHF. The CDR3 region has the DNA TGTGCCAGCAGCTTACTACAGGAGGGCTCACCCCTCCACTTT.

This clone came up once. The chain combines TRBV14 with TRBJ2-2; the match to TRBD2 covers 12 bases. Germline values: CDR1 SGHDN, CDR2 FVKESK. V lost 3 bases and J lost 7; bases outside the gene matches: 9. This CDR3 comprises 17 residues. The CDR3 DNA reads TGTGCCAGCAGCCAGATGACTAGCGGGAGTGTTTACGGGGAGCTGTTTTTT. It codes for CASSQMTSGSVYGELFF.

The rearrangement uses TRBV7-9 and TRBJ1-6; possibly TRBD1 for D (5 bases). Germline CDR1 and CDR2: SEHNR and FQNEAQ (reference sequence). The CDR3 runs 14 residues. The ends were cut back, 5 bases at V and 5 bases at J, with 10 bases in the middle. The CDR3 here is CASSPTVNNSPLHF. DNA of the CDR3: TGTGCCAGCAGCCCGACAGTTAATAATTCACCCCTCCACTTT.